This T cell receptor beta chain comes out of a study of Ad26.COV2.S vaccination and SARS-CoV-2 variants. Study as a whole: The donor was enrolled in the Ad26.COV2.S arm of the COV1001 trial. Donor got 5x10^10 or 1x10^11 viral particles of Ad26.COV2.S. Study outcomes and limitations: Marked by substantial breadth, spike-specific CD8+ and CD4+ T cell responses were reportedly seen after vaccination.

In the case of this clone: Its cognate antigen is unknown.

This sample's treatment: 19 received Ad26.COV2.S at low or high dose, single or two shots; about five received placebo; per-sample allocation not given. Following the first vaccine or placebo injection, samples were taken on day 63. The vaccine delivered Wuhan-strain SARS-CoV-2 spike through an Ad26 vector. The assay was immunoSEQ multiplex PCR, and TCRdb's table has in-frame clones only and misses some. The sample has about 420,000 clones, approximately 88% seen once. This TCR came from a person aged 18-65 years who received the Ad26.COV2.S COVID-19 vaccine or a placebo. The sample consisted of peripheral blood, taken in a trial of Ad26.COV2.S vaccine versus placebo.

The CDR3 region has the DNA TGTGCCAGCAGCGGAGGACAGGGGGCTGCCACCGGGGAGCTGTTTTTT. Its translation: CASSGGQGAATGELFF. The rearrangement links TRBV7-9 to TRBJ2-2, with 11 bases matching TRBD1. CDR1 and CDR2 (germline): SEHNR, FQNEAQ (reference sequence). This CDR3 spans 16 amino acids. The J segment lost 4 bases and the V segment lost 5 bases, leaving 6 bases of the junction unmatched.